The 13 T cell receptor beta chains reported below all come from one sample, sequenced in a study of T cell repertoires in cytomegalovirus infection. No cognate antigen is known for these TCRs. TCRdb called the reads again in MiXCR, with one record for every CDR3 protein. There are about a million distinct CDR3 sequences in the sample; 31% occur only once, and roughly 13% lies in the top ten. The sample here was cultured CD8+ T cells from PBMCs, taken from culture after CMV antigen stimulation. The receptors here all came from a human donor in good health (CMV status not recorded). Some clones in this sample may be carry-over from other donors' samples.

The chain links TRBV9 to TRBJ1-3; tentatively, D is TRBD1 (6 bases). Trimming removed 3 bases at V and 4 bases at J, with 14 bases between. Looked up from germline, CDR1 is SGDLS and CDR2 is YYNGEE. This CDR3 has 15 residues. The CDR3 loop is CASSASGTLGNTIYF. The CDR3 nucleotides are TGTGCCAGCAGCGCCTCCGGGACACTGGGAAACACCATATATTTT.

The chain is built from TRBV27 and TRBJ2-2, with a tentative D call TRBD1 (6 bases). The germline V and J ends were trimmed by 2 bases and 7 bases, with 14 bases remaining between them. Germline CDR1 reads MNHEY; CDR2 reads SMNVEV (reference sequence). This CDR3 comprises 15 residues. The CDR3 protein is CASSLIGGRVGELFF. The CDR3 nucleotides are TGTGCCAGCAGTTTAATTGGGGGCAGAGTCGGGGAGCTGTTTTTT.

In this sample, this clonotype turned up a few times. DNA of the CDR3: TGTGCCAGCAGTTTATGGGGGGCGATGGAGACCCAGTACTTC. Protein: CASSLWGAMETQYF. The rearrangement joins TRBV27 to TRBJ2-5; D tentatively fits TRBD1 or TRBD2 (6 bases each). V lost 1 base and J lost 5, with 11 bases in between. This CDR3 region has 14 residues. Germline V gene lookup returns CDR1 MNHEY and CDR2 SMNVEV (reference sequence).

The chain carries TRBV5-1 and TRBJ1-1; weak D call: TRBD1 (5 bases). Germline CDR1 reads SGHRS; CDR2 reads YFSETQ. Trimming took off 0 bases at V and 3 bases at J, with 15 bases between the two ends. The CDR3 loop spans 16 amino acids. CDR3 in DNA: TGCGCCAGCAGCTTGGCGGTTGACAGTCCCTACACTGAAGCTTTCTTT. Its translation is CASSLAVDSPYTEAFF.

This clonotype occurred a few times. The genes are TRBV7-2 and TRBJ2-1; D gene uncertain. This CDR3 contains 14 residues. Trimming removed 7 bases from V and 4 bases from J, with 14 bases in between. CDR1 and CDR2 (germline): SGHTA, FQGNSA. The chain's CDR3 is CASTSVGKYNEQFF. CDR3 coding DNA: TGTGCCAGCACCTCCGTTGGGAAATACAATGAGCAGTTCTTC.

The chain is built from TRBV5-6 and TRBJ1-5; TRBD1 aligns across 9 bases. Germline values: CDR1 SGHDT, CDR2 YYEEEE. V shed 2 bases, J shed 5 bases, and the junction held 5 bases outside the gene matches. The CDR3 covers 15 residues. The CDR3 loop is CASSFWTGVDQPQHF. In DNA form, the CDR3 reads TGTGCCAGCAGCTTTTGGACAGGGGTGGATCAGCCCCAGCATTTT.

In its sample, this clonotype was seen many times. The CDR3 reads CASSLTRGGLLYTF. CDR3 sequence (DNA): TGTGCCAGCAGCTTAACCCGGGGAGGCCTACTCTACACCTTC. J is TRBJ1-2 and V is TRBV7-6; D remains unclear. The CDR3 has 14 amino acids. V lost 2 bases to trimming and J lost 10 bases, with 17 bases between them. Germline-derived CDR1 and CDR2 are SGHVS and FNYEAQ.

As for this clonotype: The junction departs from germline at one end; a sequencing error may be responsible. The chain has TRBV7-2 and TRBJ1-4; the D gene is possibly TRBD1 (5 bases). The CDR3 extends over 16 amino acids. Germline lookup yields CDR1 SGHTA and CDR2 FQGNSA. CDR3 in DNA: TGTGCCAACAGCAAGAGGGCACAGGACGGGAATGAAAAACTGTTTTTT. It yields the protein CANSKRAQDGNEKLFF.

This chain connects TRBV28 to TRBJ2-1; 10 nucleotides align to TRBD1. The germline gives CDR1 MDHEN, CDR2 SYDVKM. The CDR3 is made up of 17 amino acids. The junction had 10 bases not matched to a gene; V was cut back by 4 bases and J by 4 bases. The chain's CDR3 is CASSSLRQGALYNEQFF. The DNA for the CDR3 is TGTGCCAGCAGTTCCCTCAGACAGGGGGCGCTTTACAATGAGCAGTTCTTC. Combining the CDR3 with reference TRBV28 and TRBJ2-1 gives the whole variable domain DVKVTQSSRYLVKRTGEKVFLECVQDMDHENMFWYRQDPGLGLRLIYFSYDVKMKEKGDIPEGYSVSREKKERFSLILESASTNQTSMYLCASSSLRQGALYNEQFFGPGTRLTVL.

This clonotype was counted at least ten times. The J gene is TRBJ2-1, the V gene TRBV7-2, with 10 bases fitting TRBD1. Germline CDR1 and CDR2: SGHTA and FQGNSA. This CDR3 comprises 14 residues. J lost 1 base, V lost 6 bases, and 0 bases had no gene match. This CDR3 reads CASRDRGSYNEQFF. The CDR3 nucleotides read TGTGCCAGCAGGGACAGGGGGTCCTACAATGAGCAGTTCTTC.

The V and J genes are TRBV27 and TRBJ1-4, with D perhaps TRBD1 (6 bases). The length of the CDR3 is 15 residues. The V end lost 0 bases, the J end lost 8 bases, and 13 bases lay between the germline ends. Germline V gene sequence: CDR1 MNHEY, CDR2 SMNVEV (reference sequence). The CDR3 region has the DNA TGTGCCAGCAGTTTATCCCACAGGGTTGGGGAAAAACTGTTTTTT. Translation: CASSLSHRVGEKLFF.

The chain uses TRBV28 and TRBJ1-5; perhaps TRBD1 as D (6 bases). The CDR3 sequence is 15 residues long. Germline V CDR1 and CDR2: MDHEN, SYDVKM. Trimming took 4 bases from V and 3 from J, leaving 13 bases between them. CDR3 sequence reads: CASSSFPGDNQPQHF. CDR3 coding DNA: TGTGCCAGCAGTTCATTTCCAGGGGACAATCAGCCCCAGCATTTT. Filled out from reference TRBV28 and TRBJ1-5, the complete variable domain reads DVKVTQSSRYLVKRTGEKVFLECVQDMDHENMFWYRQDPGLGLRLIYFSYDVKMKEKGDIPEGYSVSREKKERFSLILESASTNQTSMYLCASSSFPGDNQPQHFGDGTRLSIL.

The chain uses TRBV7-9 and TRBJ2-5, with TRBD2 matching 9 bases. Germline CDR1 and CDR2: SEHNR and FQNEAQ (reference sequence). Trimming cost V 5 bases and J 1 base; bases outside gene matches: 11. This CDR3 has 17 amino acids. CDR3 residues: CASSPGTSRGSQETQYF. CDR3 coding DNA: TGTGCCAGCAGCCCTGGGACTAGCAGGGGGTCCCAAGAGACCCAGTACTTC.